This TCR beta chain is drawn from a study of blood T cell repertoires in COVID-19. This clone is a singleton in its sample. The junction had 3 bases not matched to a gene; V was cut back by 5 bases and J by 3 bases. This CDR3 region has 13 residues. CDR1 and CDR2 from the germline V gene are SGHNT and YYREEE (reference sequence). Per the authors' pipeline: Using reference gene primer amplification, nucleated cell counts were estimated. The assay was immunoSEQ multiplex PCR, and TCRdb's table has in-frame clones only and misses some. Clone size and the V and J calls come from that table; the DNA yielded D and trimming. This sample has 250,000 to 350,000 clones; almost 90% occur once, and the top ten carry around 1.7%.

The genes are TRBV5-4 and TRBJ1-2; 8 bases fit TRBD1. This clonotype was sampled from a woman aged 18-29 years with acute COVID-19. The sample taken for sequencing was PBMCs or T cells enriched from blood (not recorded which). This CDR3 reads CASSPGQDYGYTF. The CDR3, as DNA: TGTGCCAGCAGTCCGGGACAGGACTATGGCTACACCTTC.